Following are 24 T cell receptor beta chains from one sample sequenced in a study of blood T cells in healthy people across ages. With a J-beta primer mix and a sample-barcoded 5' primer, a second PCR ran 7 to 11 cycles. TCRdb used MiXCR to reprocess the 5' RACE reads, holding one entry per CDR3 protein. The sample includes approximately 730,000 distinct CDR3 sequences, about 55% of them seen just once. Source material: blood. Source of these receptors: a man older than 75 in good health.

The chain links TRBV20-1 to TRBJ2-4; 9 bases align to TRBD2. The J call may be incorrect, as the DNA end agrees better with TRBJ2-7. Germline V CDR1 and CDR2: DFQATT, SNEGSKA (reference sequence). The CDR3 totals 17 residues. The chain's CDR3 is CSASPSGGSGRGYEQYF. CDR3 bases: TGCAGTGCTAGCCCGAGCGGCGGTAGCGGGAGAGGCTACGAGCAGTACTTC.

V is TRBV20-1 and J is TRBJ2-7; 10 bases align to TRBD1. Near its end, the DNA agrees better with TRBJ2-5, so the J call may be wrong. CDR3 length: 15 residues. Germline CDR1 and CDR2: DFQATT and SNEGSKA (reference sequence). CDR3 DNA: TGCAGTGCTAGGACCCCCAGACAGGGGGCTGAGACCCAGTACTTC. It encodes CSARTPRQGAETQYF.

The chain recombines TRBV5-1 with TRBJ2-1; D possibly corresponds to TRBD2 (5 bases). V was pared by 6 bases and J by 1 base, with 11 bases between. Germline lookup yields CDR1 SGHRS and CDR2 YFSETQ. The CDR3 has 14 amino acids. Written as DNA, the CDR3 is TGCGCCAGCAACAGACGGGATTCCTACAATGAGCAGTTCTTC. Translated, it gives CASNRRDSYNEQFF.

This clonotype has just one count. This chain links TRBV28 with TRBJ2-3, with 7 positions matching TRBD2. The CDR3 contains 16 residues. V dropped 4 bases and J dropped 5; count of bases not matched to a gene: 12. Germline CDR1 reads MDHEN; CDR2 reads SYDVKM. The CDR3 region is CASSSRMGRAGDTQYF. The CDR3 DNA sequence: TGTGCCAGCAGTTCCCGGATGGGGAGGGCCGGAGATACGCAGTATTTT.

The chain joins TRBV6-6 to TRBJ2-1; TRBD2 agrees at 8 bases. The CDR3 runs 14 residues. With 5 bases clipped from V and 12 bases from J, the junction kept 12 bases outside the gene matches. CDR1 and CDR2 (germline): MNHNY, SVGAGI (reference sequence). The CDR3 DNA sequence: TGTGCCAGCAGTCAGAGGGGTAGCGGGATGGGGCAGTTCTTC. It translates to CASSQRGSGMGQFF.

The chain is built from TRBV3-1 and TRBJ2-1; TRBD2 matches at 11 bases. V was pared by 5 bases and J by 7 bases, with 10 bases of the junction left unmatched. CDR1 is LGHDT, CDR2 YNNKEL, per germline (reference sequence). This CDR3 comprises 16 residues. The DNA for the CDR3 is TGTGCCAGCAGCAGACGCGAGTCTAGCGGGAGGAATGAGCAGTTCTTC. Its protein product is CASSRRESSGRNEQFF.

The V and J genes are TRBV20-1 and TRBJ2-7, with D perhaps being TRBD1 or TRBD2 (6 bases each). The J call is doubtful: the DNA matches TRBJ2-5 better. The CDR3 consists of 15 residues. Germline V gene lookup returns CDR1 DFQATT and CDR2 SNEGSKA (reference sequence). The CDR3 nucleotides are TGCAGTGCTAGAGCGGGGGCGCTGGGTTCTGAGACCCAGTACTTC. Protein product: CSARAGALGSETQYF.

The chain links TRBV20-1 to TRBJ1-2; 7 bases are shared with TRBD1. The CDR3 is made up of 12 amino acids. The V segment lost 6 bases and the J segment 12 bases; nucleotides outside the gene matches: 13. Germline CDR1 is DFQATT and CDR2 is SNEGSKA (reference sequence). The CDR3 DNA follows: TGCAGTGCGACAGGGCAGATTAGGGTCCACACCTTC. It translates to CSATGQIRVHTF.

The rearrangement links TRBV5-1 to TRBJ1-1; 8 bases are a match to TRBD1. The V segment lost 0 bases and the J segment 5 bases; nucleotides outside the gene matches: 6. The CDR3 length is 15 residues. Germline V gene data show CDR1 as SGHRS and CDR2 as YFSETQ. As DNA, the CDR3 is TGCGCCAGCAGCTTGGGTCCAGGGGGCATGACTGAAGCTTTCTTT. This gives the protein CASSLGPGGMTEAFF.

This clonotype appeared a few times. The rearrangement joins TRBV29-1 to TRBJ1-2; D is uncertain. This CDR3 region has 15 residues. V shed 4 bases and J shed 8 bases, with 23 bases lying between them. Germline loops: CDR1 SQVTM, CDR2 ANQGSEA. CDR3 bases: TGCAGCGTTGGTCCGTTTTCCCCAACGGTGGGAGGCTACACCTTC. It codes for CSVGPFSPTVGGYTF.

The chain couples TRBV3-1 to TRBJ2-1, with unresolved D. With the DNA end fitting TRBJ2-7 better, the J assignment may be wrong. The length of the CDR3 is 12 residues. In germline, CDR1 is LGHDT, CDR2 YNNKEL (reference sequence). The CDR3 nucleotides read TGTGCCAGCAGCCTCTTAAAGGGCGAGCAGTACTTC. Protein sequence: CASSLLKGEQYF.

The V call is TRBV7-9, the J call TRBJ1-1; D is perhaps TRBD1 (5 bases). CDR1 and CDR2 from the germline V gene are SEHNR and FQNEAQ (reference sequence). Trimming left V 2 bases short and J 4 bases short, with 20 bases between. This CDR3 has 17 residues. CDR3 bases: TGTGCCAGCAGCTTACCCCATGGGGTATCGGGGGTCACTGAAGCTTTCTTT. Its translation: CASSLPHGVSGVTEAFF.

The rearrangement links TRBV11-2 to TRBJ2-3, with D maybe TRBD2 (5 bases). With 3 bases removed from V and 2 bases from J, the gap between germline ends came to 18 bases. The CDR3 spans 17 residues. Germline V gene data show CDR1 as SGHAT and CDR2 as FQNNGV. In DNA form, the CDR3 reads TGTGCCAGCAGCTTGAATCCCCTAGGGAGCGCCACAGATACGCAGTATTTT. It encodes CASSLNPLGSATDTQYF. Based on the CDR3 plus reference TRBV11-2 and TRBJ2-3, the full variable domain is EAGVAQSPRYKIIEKRQSVAFWCNPISGHATLYWYQQILGQGPKLLIQFQNNGVVDDSQLPKDRFSAERLKGVDSTLKIQPAKLEDSAVYLCASSLNPLGSATDTQYFGPGTRLTVL.

This clonotype was observed a few times. This chain joins TRBV7-9 and TRBJ2-7; perhaps TRBD2 as D (6 bases). The germline gives CDR1 SEHNR, CDR2 FQNEAQ (reference sequence). The CDR3 has 17 residues. V gave up 5 bases and J gave up 2 bases, with 22 bases separating them. DNA of the CDR3: TGTGCCAGCAGCCTCGTTGTAGCGGAACCCTCCCCCTACGAGCAGTACTTC. Translation gives CASSLVVAEPSPYEQYF.

This chain links TRBV28 with TRBJ1-2; D gene uncertain. This CDR3 spans 16 amino acids. V was shortened by 6 bases and J by 3 bases, with 20 bases between the two germline ends. CDR1 MDHEN and CDR2 SYDVKM come from the germline V gene. The CDR3 DNA reads as TGTGCCAGCAGCGGTGTCTCGGTTGGGGAACACTATGGCTACACCTTC. Encoded protein: CASSGVSVGEHYGYTF.

The chain links TRBV12-3 or TRBV12-4 to TRBJ2-1; 12 bases are shared with TRBD2. V trimming: 5 bases; J trimming: 6 bases; junction bases outside the gene matches: 8. The CDR3 loop spans 16 amino acids. This CDR3 is CASSLMTSGRPNEQFF. The DNA of the CDR3 is TGTGCCAGCAGTCTAATGACTAGCGGGAGACCCAATGAGCAGTTCTTC.

V usage is TRBV6-5 and J usage is TRBJ2-2, with D possibly being TRBD1 (5 bases). The V gene's germline CDR1 is MNHEY and CDR2 SVGAGI. Between the trimmed V and J ends, which lost 2 bases and 6 bases, there was a span of 13 bases. This CDR3 has 15 amino acids. The CDR3 DNA is TGTGCCAGCAGTTACGCGCAGGGCGCGGCCGGGGAGCTGTTTTTT. Its translation: CASSYAQGAAGELFF.

The chain couples TRBV28 to TRBJ1-1; D not certain. CDR3 length: 14 residues. Between the trimmed V and J ends, which lost 6 bases and 0 bases, there was a span of 11 bases. The V gene's germline CDR1 is MDHEN and CDR2 SYDVKM. The CDR3 nucleotides are TGTGCCAGCAGAATCACTGACGTGAACACTGAAGCTTTCTTT. Its protein is CASRITDVNTEAFF.

The chain employs TRBV27 and TRBJ2-5, with D possibly matching TRBD2 (7 bases). This CDR3 comprises 17 residues. The germline V gene encodes CDR1 MNHEY and CDR2 SMNVEV (reference sequence). The V end lost 6 bases, the J end lost 5 bases, and 25 bases lay between the germline ends. The DNA for the CDR3 is TGTGCCAGCAGCGCCCATCCGGGGGGCAGCTATGGGGAGACCCAGTACTTC. It codes for CASSAHPGGSYGETQYF.

There are a few counts of this clonotype. The chain is built from TRBV28 and TRBJ2-5; TRBD2 matches at 8 bases. V lost 5 bases to trimming and J lost 5 bases; unmatched junction nucleotides: 10. The CDR3 contains 15 residues. Per the germline V gene, CDR1 is MDHEN and CDR2 is SYDVKM. The CDR3 DNA reads as TGTGCCAGCAGTCCCACCCGGGGGGGAGGTGAGACCCAGTACTTC. It is translated as CASSPTRGGGETQYF.

This clonotype occurred a few times. This chain uses TRBV3-1 with TRBJ2-4; D is perhaps TRBD1 (6 bases). The CDR3 has 13 amino acids. V was shortened by 0 bases and J by 6 bases, with 6 bases between the two germline ends. In germline, CDR1 is LGHDT, CDR2 YNNKEL (reference sequence). The CDR3 protein is CASSQEQGNIQYF. DNA of the CDR3: TGTGCCAGCAGCCAAGAACAGGGAAACATTCAGTACTTC.

The V call is TRBV29-1, the J call TRBJ1-1; no clear D gene. Trimming pared 4 bases from V and 2 bases from J, leaving 14 bases between. Germline CDR1 and CDR2: SQVTM and ANQGSEA. The CDR3 runs to 14 residues. The CDR3 DNA sequence: TGCAGCGTTGGACCCATGGGCAGTAACACTGAAGCTTTCTTT. Protein sequence: CSVGPMGSNTEAFF.

The V gene is TRBV10-1, the J gene TRBJ2-7; 10 nucleotides line up with TRBD2. The length of the CDR3 is 15 residues. Per the germline V gene, CDR1 is WNHNN and CDR2 is SYGVQD (reference sequence). The V gene end was trimmed by 4 bases and the J gene end by 1 base; junction bases not matched to a gene: 4. The CDR3 sequence: CASSGGSGRSYEQYF. The DNA of the CDR3 is TGCGCCAGCAGTGGGGGTAGCGGGAGGTCCTACGAGCAGTACTTC.

This chain joins TRBV10-3 and TRBJ2-7, with D possibly called TRBD1 or TRBD2 (5 bases each). CDR1 is ENHRY and CDR2 is SYGVKD in the germline V gene. The CDR3 consists of 14 residues. V shed 6 bases and J shed 1 base, with 13 bases lying between them. The CDR3: CAISPGLGSYEQYF. The CDR3 DNA is TGTGCCATCAGCCCGGGGCTGGGGTCCTACGAGCAGTACTTC.